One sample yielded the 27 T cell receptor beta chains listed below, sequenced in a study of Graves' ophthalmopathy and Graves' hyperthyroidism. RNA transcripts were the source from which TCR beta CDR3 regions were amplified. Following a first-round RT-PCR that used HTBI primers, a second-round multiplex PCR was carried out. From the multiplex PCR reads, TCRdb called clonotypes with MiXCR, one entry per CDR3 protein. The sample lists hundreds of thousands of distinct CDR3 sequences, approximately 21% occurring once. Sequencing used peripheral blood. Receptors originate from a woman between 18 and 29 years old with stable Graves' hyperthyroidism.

The CDR3 DNA reads TGCGCCAGCAGCTTTCAGAGCTCCTATAATTCACCCCTCCACTTT. This sequence encodes CASSFQSSYNSPLHF. The chain employs TRBV5-1 and TRBJ1-6; no definite D call. Trimming removed 2 bases from V and 0 bases from J, with 6 bases in between. There are 15 residues in the CDR3. The germline V gene has CDR1 SGHRS and CDR2 YFSETQ.

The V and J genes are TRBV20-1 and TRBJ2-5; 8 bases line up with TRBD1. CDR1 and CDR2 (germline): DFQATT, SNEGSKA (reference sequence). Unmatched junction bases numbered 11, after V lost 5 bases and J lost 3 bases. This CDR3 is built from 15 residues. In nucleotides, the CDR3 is TGCAGTGCTCAACCCCTAGGACAGGGAGAAGAGACCCAGTACTTC. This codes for CSAQPLGQGEETQYF.

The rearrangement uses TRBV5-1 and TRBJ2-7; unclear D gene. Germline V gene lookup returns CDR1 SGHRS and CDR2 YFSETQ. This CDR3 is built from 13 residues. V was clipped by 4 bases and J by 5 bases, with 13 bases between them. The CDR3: CASSPTTSDEQYF. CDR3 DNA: TGCGCCAGCAGCCCGACGACCTCGGACGAGCAGTACTTC.

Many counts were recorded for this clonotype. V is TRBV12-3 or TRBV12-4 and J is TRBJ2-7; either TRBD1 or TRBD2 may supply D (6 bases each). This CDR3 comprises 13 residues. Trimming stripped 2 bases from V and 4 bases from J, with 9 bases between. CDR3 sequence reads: CASSLLGGYEQYF. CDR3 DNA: TGTGCCAGCAGTTTACTAGGGGGGTACGAGCAGTACTTC.

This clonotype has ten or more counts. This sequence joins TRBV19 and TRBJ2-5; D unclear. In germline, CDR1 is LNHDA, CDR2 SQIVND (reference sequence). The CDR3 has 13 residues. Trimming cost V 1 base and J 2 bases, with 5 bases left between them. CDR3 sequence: CASSIALQETQYF. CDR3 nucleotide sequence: TGTGCCAGTAGTATAGCTCTGCAAGAGACCCAGTACTTC.

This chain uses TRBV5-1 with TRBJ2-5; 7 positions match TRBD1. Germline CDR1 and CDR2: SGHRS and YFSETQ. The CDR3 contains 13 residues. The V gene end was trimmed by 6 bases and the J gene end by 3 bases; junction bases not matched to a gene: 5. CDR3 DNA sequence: TGCGCCAGCACTCCCCAGGGGGAAGAGACCCAGTACTTC. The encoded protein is CASTPQGEETQYF.

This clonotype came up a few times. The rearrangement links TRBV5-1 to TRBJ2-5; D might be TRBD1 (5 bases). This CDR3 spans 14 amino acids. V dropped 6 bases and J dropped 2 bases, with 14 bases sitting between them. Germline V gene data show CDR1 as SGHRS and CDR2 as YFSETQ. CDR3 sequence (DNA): TGCGCCAGCACCCTCTCAGGGATTCAAGAGACCCAGTACTTC. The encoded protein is CASTLSGIQETQYF.

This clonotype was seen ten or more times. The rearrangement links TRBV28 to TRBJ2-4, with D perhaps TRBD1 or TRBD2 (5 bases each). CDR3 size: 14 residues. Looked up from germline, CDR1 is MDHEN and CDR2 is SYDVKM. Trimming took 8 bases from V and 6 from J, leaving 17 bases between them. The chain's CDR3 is CASSGQGWGNIQYF. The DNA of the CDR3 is TGTGCCAGCTCGGGGCAAGGGTGGGGAAACATTCAGTACTTC.

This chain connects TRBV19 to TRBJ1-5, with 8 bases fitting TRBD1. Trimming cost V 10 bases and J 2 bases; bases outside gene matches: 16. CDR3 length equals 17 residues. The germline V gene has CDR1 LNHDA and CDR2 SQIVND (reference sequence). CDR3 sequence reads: CATKPTGANMGNQPQHF. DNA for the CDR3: TGTGCCACCAAGCCGACAGGGGCCAACATGGGCAATCAGCCCCAGCATTTT. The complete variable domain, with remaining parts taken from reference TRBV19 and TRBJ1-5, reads DGGITQSPKYLFRKEGQNVTLSCEQNLNHDAMYWYRQDPGQGLRLIYYSQIVNDFQKGDIAEGYSVSREKKESFPLTVTSAQKNPTAFYLCATKPTGANMGNQPQHFGDGTRLSIL.

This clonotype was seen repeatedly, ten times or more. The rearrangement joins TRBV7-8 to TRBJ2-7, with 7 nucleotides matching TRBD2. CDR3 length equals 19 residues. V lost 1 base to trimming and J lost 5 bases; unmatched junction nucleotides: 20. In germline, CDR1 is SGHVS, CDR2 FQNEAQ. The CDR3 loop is CASSLVPLILEGGPNEQYF. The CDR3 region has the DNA TGTGCCAGCAGCTTAGTCCCTCTAATCCTCGAGGGAGGGCCCAACGAGCAGTACTTC.

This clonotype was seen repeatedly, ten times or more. In DNA form, the CDR3 reads TGTGCCAGCAGTTACTCCGGGACACTCAGAGGGTCCTACGAGCAGTACTTC. It translates to CASSYSGTLRGSYEQYF. V usage is TRBV6-5 and J usage is TRBJ2-7; TRBD1 might be the D (6 bases). Trimming took 0 bases from V and 1 from J, leaving 16 bases between them. Germline V gives CDR1 MNHEY, CDR2 SVGAGI. The CDR3 spans 17 residues.

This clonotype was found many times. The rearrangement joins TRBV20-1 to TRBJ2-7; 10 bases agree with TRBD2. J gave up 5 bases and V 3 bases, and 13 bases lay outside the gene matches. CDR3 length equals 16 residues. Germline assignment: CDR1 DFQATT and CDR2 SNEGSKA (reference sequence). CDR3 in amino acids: CSARSASGSVDDEQYF. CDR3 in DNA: TGCAGTGCTAGGTCGGCTAGCGGGAGTGTCGACGACGAGCAGTACTTC.

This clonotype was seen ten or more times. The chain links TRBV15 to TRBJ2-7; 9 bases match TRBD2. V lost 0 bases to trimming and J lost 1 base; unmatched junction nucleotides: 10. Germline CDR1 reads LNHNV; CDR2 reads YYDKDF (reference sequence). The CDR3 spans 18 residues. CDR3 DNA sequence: TGTGCCACCAGCAGAGATTTTTCGGTTAGCGGGAGTTCCTACGAGCAGTACTTC. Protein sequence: CATSRDFSVSGSSYEQYF. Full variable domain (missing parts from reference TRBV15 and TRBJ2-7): DAMVIQNPRYQVTQFGKPVTLSCSQTLNHNVMYWYQQKSSQAPKLLFHYYDKDFNNEADTPDNFQSRRPNTSFCFLDIRSPGLGDTAMYLCATSRDFSVSGSSYEQYFGPGTRLTVT.

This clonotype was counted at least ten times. CDR3 nucleotides: TGTGCCAGCAGGAAAGGCTCAATTATCCGGGGCAGGGGCGAGGAGACCCAGTACTTC. Residues: CASRKGSIIRGRGEETQYF. V and J are TRBV11-2 and TRBJ2-5, with D perhaps matching TRBD1 (6 bases). V lost 6 bases, J lost 5 bases, and 31 bases lay in between. This CDR3 region has 19 residues. Germline lookup yields CDR1 SGHAT and CDR2 FQNNGV.

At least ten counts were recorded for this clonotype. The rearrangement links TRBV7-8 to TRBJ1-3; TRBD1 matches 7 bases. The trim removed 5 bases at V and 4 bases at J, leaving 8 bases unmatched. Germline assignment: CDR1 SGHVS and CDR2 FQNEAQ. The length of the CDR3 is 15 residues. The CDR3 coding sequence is TGTGCCAGCAGCCCCAGGGAGGGGGCCGGAAACACCATATATTTT. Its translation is CASSPREGAGNTIYF.

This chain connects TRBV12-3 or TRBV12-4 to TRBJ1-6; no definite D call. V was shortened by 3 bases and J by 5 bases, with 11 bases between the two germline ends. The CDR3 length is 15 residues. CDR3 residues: CASSFEQTNNSPLHF. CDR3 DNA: TGTGCCAGCAGTTTTGAACAGACCAATAATTCACCCCTCCACTTT.

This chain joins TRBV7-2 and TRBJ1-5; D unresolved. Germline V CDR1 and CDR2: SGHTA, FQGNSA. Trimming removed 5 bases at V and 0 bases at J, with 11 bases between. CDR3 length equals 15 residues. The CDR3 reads CASSLVGNSNQPQHF. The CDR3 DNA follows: TGTGCCAGCAGCCTAGTGGGAAATAGCAATCAGCCCCAGCATTTT.

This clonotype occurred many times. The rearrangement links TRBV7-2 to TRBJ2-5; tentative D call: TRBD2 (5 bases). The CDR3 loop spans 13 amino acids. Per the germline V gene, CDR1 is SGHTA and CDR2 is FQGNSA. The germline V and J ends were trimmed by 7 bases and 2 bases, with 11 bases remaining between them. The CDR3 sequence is CASTITRQETQYF. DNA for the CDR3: TGTGCCAGCACCATTACTAGGCAAGAGACCCAGTACTTC.

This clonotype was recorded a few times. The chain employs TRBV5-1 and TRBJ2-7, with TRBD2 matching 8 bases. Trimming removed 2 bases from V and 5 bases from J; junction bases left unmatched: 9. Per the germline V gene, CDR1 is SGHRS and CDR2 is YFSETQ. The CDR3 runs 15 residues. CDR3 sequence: CASSFRTSSDHEQYF. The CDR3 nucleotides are TGCGCCAGCAGCTTCCGGACTAGCTCGGATCACGAGCAGTACTTC.

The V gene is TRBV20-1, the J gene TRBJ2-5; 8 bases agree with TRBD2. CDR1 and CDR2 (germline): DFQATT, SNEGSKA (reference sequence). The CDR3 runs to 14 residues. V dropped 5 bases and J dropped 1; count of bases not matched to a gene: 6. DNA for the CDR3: TGCAGTGCTCGAGCGGGGGCTGCCCAAGAGACCCAGTACTTC. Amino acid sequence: CSARAGAAQETQYF.

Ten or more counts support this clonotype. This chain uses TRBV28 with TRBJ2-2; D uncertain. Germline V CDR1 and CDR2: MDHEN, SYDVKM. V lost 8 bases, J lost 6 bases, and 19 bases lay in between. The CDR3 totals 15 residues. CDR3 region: CASSTRRLNPGELFF. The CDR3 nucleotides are TGTGCCAGCTCTACCCGTAGGCTCAATCCCGGGGAGCTGTTTTTT.

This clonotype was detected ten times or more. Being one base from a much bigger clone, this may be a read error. CDR3 sequence reads: CASSVGVNQPQHF. DNA of the CDR3: TGTGCCAGCAGTGTAGGGGTCAATCAGCCCCAGCATTTT. The chain has TRBV7-9 and TRBJ1-5; D may be TRBD1 (5 bases). This CDR3 spans 13 amino acids. Germline V gene lookup returns CDR1 SEHNR and CDR2 FQNEAQ (reference sequence). The V gene lost 6 bases and the J gene lost 3 bases, with 9 bases spanning the gap. The complete variable domain, with remaining parts taken from reference TRBV7-9 and TRBJ1-5, reads DTGVSQNPRHKITKRGQNVTFRCDPISEHNRLYWYRQTLGQGPEFLTYFQNEAQLEKSRLLSDRFSAERPKGSFSTLEIQRTEQGDSAMYLCASSVGVNQPQHFGDGTRLSIL.

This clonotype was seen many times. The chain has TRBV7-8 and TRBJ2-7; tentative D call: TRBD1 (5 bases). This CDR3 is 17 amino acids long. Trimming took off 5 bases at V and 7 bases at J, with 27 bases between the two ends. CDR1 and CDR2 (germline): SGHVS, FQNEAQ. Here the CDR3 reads CASSQTTTGTEAREQYF. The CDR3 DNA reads TGTGCCAGCAGCCAAACCACCACAGGAACGGAAGCCAGAGAGCAGTACTTC.

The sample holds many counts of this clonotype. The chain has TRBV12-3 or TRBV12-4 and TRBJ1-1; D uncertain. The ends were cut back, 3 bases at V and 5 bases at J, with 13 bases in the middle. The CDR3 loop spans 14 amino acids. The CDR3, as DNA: TGTGCCAGCAGTTTCGCCGGACGTTTAACTGAAGCTTTCTTT. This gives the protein CASSFAGRLTEAFF.

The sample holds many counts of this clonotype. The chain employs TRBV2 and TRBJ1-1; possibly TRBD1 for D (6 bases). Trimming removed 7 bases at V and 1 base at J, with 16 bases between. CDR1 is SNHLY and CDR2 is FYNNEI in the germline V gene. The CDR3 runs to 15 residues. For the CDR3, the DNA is TGTGCCAGCATACCGGGGACAAATTCGAACACTGAAGCTTTCTTT. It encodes CASIPGTNSNTEAFF.

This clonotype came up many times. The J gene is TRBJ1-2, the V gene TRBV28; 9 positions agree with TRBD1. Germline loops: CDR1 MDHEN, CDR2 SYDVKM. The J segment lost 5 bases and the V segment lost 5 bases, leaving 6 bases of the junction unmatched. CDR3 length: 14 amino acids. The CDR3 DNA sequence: TGTGCCAGCAGTGTACAGGGGGCTGGATATGGCTACACCTTC. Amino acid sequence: CASSVQGAGYGYTF.

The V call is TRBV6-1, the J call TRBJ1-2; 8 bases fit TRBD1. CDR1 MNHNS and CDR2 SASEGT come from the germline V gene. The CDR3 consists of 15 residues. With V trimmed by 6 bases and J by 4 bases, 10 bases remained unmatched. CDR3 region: CASRLLQGEGYGYTF. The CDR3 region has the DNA TGTGCCAGCAGGCTATTACAGGGGGAGGGCTATGGCTACACCTTC.